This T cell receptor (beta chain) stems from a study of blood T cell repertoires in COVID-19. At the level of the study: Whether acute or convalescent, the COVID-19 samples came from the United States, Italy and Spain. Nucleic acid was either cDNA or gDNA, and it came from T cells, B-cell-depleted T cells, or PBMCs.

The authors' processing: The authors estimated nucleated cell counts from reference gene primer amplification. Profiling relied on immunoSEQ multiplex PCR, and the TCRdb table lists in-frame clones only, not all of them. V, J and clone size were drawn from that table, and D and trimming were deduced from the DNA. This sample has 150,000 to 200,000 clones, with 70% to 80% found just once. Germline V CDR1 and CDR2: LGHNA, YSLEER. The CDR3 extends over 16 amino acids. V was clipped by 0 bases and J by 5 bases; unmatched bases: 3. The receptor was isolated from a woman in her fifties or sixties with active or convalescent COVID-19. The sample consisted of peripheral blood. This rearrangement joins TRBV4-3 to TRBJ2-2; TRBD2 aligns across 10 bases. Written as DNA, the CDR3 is TGCGCCAGCAGCCAAGAACTAGCGGGGAAAACCGGGGAGCTGTTTTTT. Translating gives CASSQELAGKTGELFF.